This note documents a single T cell receptor (beta chain) sequence. Its antigen is undetermined. This sample was included in a study of T cell responses to AZD1222 COVID-19 vaccine. Notes on the study in general: Once two AZD1222 doses were given, Spike-specific TCR breadth and depth went up. Along spike, vaccine-associated CD4 TCRs were found throughout, with dominance at 160-218 and 743-854. White British ancestry dominated among donors, who included more females, and clonal diversity was possibly underestimated.

Clones were sequenced by immunoSEQ multiplex PCR, and TCRdb holds only the in-frame ones, with some missing. The sample has under 70,000 clones, less than 85% seen once. The CDR3 totals 15 residues. Trimming left V 4 bases short and J 1 base short, with 14 bases between. Germline V gene lookup returns CDR1 SGHTA and CDR2 FQGNSA. The V gene is TRBV7-2, the J gene TRBJ2-7; perhaps TRBD2 as D (5 bases). This TCR came from an adult in good health. Source: peripheral blood, taken on day 0 of MenACWY control vaccination. This CDR3 is CASSSGWGVSYEQYF. In DNA, the CDR3 is TGTGCCAGCAGCTCCGGGTGGGGAGTATCCTACGAGCAGTACTTC.